This T cell receptor beta chain originates from a study of blood T cell repertoires in COVID-19. This CDR3 comprises 16 residues. The germline V gene encodes CDR1 GTSNPN and CDR2 SVGIG (reference sequence). The V and J ends lost 6 bases and 0 bases, in that order; junction bases with no gene match: 10. Assay: immunoSEQ multiplex PCR; the TCRdb copy retains only in-frame clones and omits some. The sample contains 150,000 to 200,000 clones, more than 65% of which appear only once. The sequenced material came from PBMCs or T cells enriched from blood (not recorded which). The sequence was obtained from a woman aged 45-65 years with acute COVID-19. The rearrangement joins TRBV30 to TRBJ1-1, with TRBD1 matching over 10 bases. The CDR3 coding sequence is TGTGCCTGTATACCGGGACAGGGGATCTTGAACACTGAAGCTTTCTTT. Protein product: CACIPGQGILNTEAFF.